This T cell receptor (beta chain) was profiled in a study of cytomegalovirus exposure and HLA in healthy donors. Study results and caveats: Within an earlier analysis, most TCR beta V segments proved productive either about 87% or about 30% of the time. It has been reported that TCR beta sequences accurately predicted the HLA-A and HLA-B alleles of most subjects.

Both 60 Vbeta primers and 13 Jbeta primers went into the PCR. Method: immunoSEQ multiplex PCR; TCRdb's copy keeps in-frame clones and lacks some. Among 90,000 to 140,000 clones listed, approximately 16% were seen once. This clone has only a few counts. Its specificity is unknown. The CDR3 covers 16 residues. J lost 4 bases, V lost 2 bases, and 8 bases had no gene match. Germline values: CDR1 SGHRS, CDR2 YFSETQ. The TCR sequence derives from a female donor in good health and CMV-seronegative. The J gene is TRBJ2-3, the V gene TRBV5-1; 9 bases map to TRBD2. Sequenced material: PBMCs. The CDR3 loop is CASSFGGGRAADTQYF. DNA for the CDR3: TGCGCCAGCAGCTTTGGGGGCGGGAGGGCTGCAGATACGCAGTATTTT.